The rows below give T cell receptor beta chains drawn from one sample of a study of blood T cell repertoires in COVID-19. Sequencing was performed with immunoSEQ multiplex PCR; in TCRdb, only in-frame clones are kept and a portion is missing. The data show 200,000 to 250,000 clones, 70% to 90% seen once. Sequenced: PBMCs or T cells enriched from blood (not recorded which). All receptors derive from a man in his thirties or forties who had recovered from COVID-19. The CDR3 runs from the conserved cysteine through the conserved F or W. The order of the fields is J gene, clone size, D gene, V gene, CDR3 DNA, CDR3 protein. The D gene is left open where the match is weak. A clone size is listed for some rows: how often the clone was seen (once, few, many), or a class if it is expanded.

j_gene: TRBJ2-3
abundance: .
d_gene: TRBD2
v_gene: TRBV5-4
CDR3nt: TGTGCCAGCAGCTCTCTAGCGGGGGGGCGGGGCACAGATACGCAGTATTTT
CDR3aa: CASSSLAGGRGTDTQYF

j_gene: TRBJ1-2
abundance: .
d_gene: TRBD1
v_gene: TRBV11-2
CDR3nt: TGTGCCAGCAGCTTAGTAAAGGGGGCGAATTCTGGCTACACCTTC
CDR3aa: CASSLVKGANSGYTF

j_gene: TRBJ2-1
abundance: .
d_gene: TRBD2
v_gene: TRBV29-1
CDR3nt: TGCAGCGTTGTAGGGCGGGAGCTCGGTAACAATGAGCAGTTCTTC
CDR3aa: CSVVGRELGNNEQFF

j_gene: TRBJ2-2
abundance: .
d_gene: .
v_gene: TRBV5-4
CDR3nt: TGTGCCAGCAGCTTGGCCGGGAACACCGGGGAGCTGTTTTTT
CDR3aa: CASSLAGNTGELFF

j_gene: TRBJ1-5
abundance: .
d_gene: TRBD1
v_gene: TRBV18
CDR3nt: TGTGCCAGCTCACCAAGGGGGACAGCCGGTCAGCCCCAGCATTTT
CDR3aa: CASSPRGTAGQPQHF

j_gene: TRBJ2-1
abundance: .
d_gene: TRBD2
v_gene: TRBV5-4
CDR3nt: TGTGCCAGCAGCGCAATTCCGGGCGGGAGTGTGGGTGAGCAGTTCTTC
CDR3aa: CASSAIPGGSVGEQFF

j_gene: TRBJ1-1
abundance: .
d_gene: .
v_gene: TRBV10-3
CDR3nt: TGTGCCACCGGAGGAGGTGATAACACTGAAGCTTTCTTT
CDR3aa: CATGGGDNTEAFF

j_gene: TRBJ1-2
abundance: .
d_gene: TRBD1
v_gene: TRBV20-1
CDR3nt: TGCAGTGCTAGGACAGGGCCGGGCTACACCTTC
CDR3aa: CSARTGPGYTF

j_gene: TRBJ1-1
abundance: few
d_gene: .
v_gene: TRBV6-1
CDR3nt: TGTGCCAGCAGTGAGGCGGGAGGGGCCGAAGCTTTCTTT
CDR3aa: CASSEAGGAEAFF

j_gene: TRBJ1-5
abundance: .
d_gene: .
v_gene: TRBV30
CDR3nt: TGTGCCTGGAGTAACAGGGAGGGTCAGCCCCAGCATTTT
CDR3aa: CAWSNREGQPQHF

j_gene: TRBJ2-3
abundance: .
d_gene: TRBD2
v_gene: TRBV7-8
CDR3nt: TGTGCCAGCAGCTCTGGACTAGCGGGACCGGGCACAGATACGCAGTATTTT
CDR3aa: CASSSGLAGPGTDTQYF

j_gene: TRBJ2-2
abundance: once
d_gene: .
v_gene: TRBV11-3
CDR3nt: TGTGCCAGCAGCTTTCGACTCACCGGGGAGCTGTTTTTT
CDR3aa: CASSFRLTGELFF

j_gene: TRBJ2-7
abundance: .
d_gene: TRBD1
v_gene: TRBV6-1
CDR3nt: TGTGCCAGCAGTGATACCGGGACAGGGTCGTACGAGCAGTACTTC
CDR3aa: CASSDTGTGSYEQYF

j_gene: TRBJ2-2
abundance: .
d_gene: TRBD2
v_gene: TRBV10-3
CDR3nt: TGTGCCATCAGTTTAGCGGGGGGGCCCGGGGAGCTGTTTTTT
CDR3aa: CAISLAGGPGELFF

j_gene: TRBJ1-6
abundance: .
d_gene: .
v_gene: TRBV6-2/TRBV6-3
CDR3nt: TGTGCCAGCAGTTTGGGGGGGTCCTATAATTCACCCCTCCACTTT
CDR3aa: CASSLGGSYNSPLHF

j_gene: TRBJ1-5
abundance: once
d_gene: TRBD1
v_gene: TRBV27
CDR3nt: TGTGCCAGCAGTCCTACCGGGACAGCGAACAATCAGCCCCAGCATTTT
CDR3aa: CASSPTGTANNQPQHF

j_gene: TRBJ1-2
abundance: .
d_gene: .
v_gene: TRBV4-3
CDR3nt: TGCGCCAGCAGCCAATCTTCGGGGGGCTATGGCTACACCTTC
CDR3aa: CASSQSSGGYGYTF

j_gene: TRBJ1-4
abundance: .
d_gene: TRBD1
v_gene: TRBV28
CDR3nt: TGTGCCAGCAGAGCCGGGACAGGCAATCGAAAACTGTTTTTT
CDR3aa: CASRAGTGNRKLFF